This TCR beta chain is drawn from a study of T cells in Graves' hyperthyroidism and ophthalmopathy. Many counts were recorded for this clonotype. It was uncontrolled infection, other autoimmune disease, pregnancy or lactation that excluded patients. Every diagnosis used clinical symptoms, serum thyroxine and TRAb, thyroid ultrasound and orbital computed tomography. Blood was obtained at the first hyperthyroidism diagnosis, which preceded any ophthalmopathy symptoms. V was trimmed by 1 base and J by 6 bases, leaving 13 bases between them. Germline V gives CDR1 SQVTM, CDR2 ANQGSEA. This CDR3 region has 13 residues. What was amplified from RNA transcripts were TCR beta CDR3 regions. First-round RT-PCR of the TCR CDR3 relied on the HTBI primer set. MiXCR, run by TCRdb on the multiplex PCR reads, gives a single entry per CDR3 protein. Among approximately 600,000 distinct CDR3 sequences listed, about 14% were seen once.

The sequencing input was blood. The clonotype comes from a young woman with Graves' hyperthyroidism that later progressed to Graves' ophthalmopathy. J is TRBJ2-7 and V is TRBV29-1, with D possibly TRBD1 on 6 matching bases. The CDR3 protein is CSVEATGLGEQYF. The CDR3 DNA sequence: TGCAGCGTTGAAGCCACAGGGCTCGGCGAGCAGTACTTC.